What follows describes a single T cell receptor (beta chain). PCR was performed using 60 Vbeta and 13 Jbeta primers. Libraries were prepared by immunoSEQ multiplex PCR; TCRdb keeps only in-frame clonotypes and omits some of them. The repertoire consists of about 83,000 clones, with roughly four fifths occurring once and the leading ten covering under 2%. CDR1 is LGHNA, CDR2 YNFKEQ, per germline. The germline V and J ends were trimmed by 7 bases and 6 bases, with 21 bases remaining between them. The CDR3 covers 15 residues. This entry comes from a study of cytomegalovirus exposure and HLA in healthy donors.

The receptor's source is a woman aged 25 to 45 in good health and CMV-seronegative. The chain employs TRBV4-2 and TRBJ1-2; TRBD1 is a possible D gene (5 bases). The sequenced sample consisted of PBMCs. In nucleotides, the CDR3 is TGTGCCAGCACCCCACGTTCGGAAGGGGTGGATGGCTACACCTTC. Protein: CASTPRSEGVDGYTF.